The 23 T cell receptor beta chains presented below share a single source sample, sequenced in a study of T cell responses to AZD1222 COVID-19 vaccine. Method: immunoSEQ multiplex PCR; TCRdb's copy keeps in-frame clones and lacks some. Of over 150,000 clones in the sample, over 85% were seen once. The specimen comprised peripheral blood, sampled 28 days after the second dose of the MenACWY control vaccine. Source of these receptors: an adult who received the MenACWY meningococcal vaccine as a control.

To note about this clone: Other nucleotide sequences in the sample specify the same CDR3. J is TRBJ1-5 and V is TRBV7-9, with no clear D. CDR3 length equals 14 residues. Germline V gene lookup returns CDR1 SEHNR and CDR2 FQNEAQ (reference sequence). Trimming pared 5 bases from V and 1 base from J, leaving 9 bases between. The CDR3 DNA is TGTGCCAGCAGCCTACTCGGGAGCAATCAGCCCCAGCATTTT. Its protein is CASSLLGSNQPQHF.

V is TRBV19 and J is TRBJ1-2, with a tentative D call TRBD1 (5 bases). This CDR3 is 14 amino acids long. Germline V gene lookup returns CDR1 LNHDA and CDR2 SQIVND (reference sequence). V was pared by 9 bases and J by 8 bases, with 22 bases between. The CDR3 spells CASRRDSGSGGYTF. The CDR3, as DNA: TGTGCCAGCCGGCGAGACAGCGGTAGCGGGGGCTACACCTTC.

The CDR3 DNA reads as TGTGCCAGCAGCCAAGGGATTGCCTACGAGCAGTACTTC. This sequence encodes CASSQGIAYEQYF. The chain combines TRBV3-1 (or the pseudogene TRBV3-2) with TRBJ2-7; D gene uncertain. Between the trimmed V and J ends, which lost 1 base and 2 bases, there was a span of 6 bases. This CDR3 comprises 13 residues. CDR1 LGHDT and CDR2 YNNKEL come from the germline V gene (reference sequence).

In this sample, this clone turned up a few times. V is TRBV19 and J is TRBJ2-7; 7 nucleotides match TRBD1. The trim removed 6 bases at V and 0 bases at J, leaving 5 bases unmatched. This CDR3 spans 14 amino acids. The germline CDR1 and CDR2 sequences are LNHDA and SQIVND (reference sequence). For the CDR3, the DNA is TGTGCCAGTAGCCCGACAGGGTACTCCTACGAGCAGTACTTC. It encodes CASSPTGYSYEQYF.

The chain employs TRBV3-1 (or the pseudogene TRBV3-2) and TRBJ1-1; D not certain. Trimming removed 2 bases from V and 2 bases from J, with 6 bases in between. This CDR3 is 13 amino acids long. CDR1 LGHDT and CDR2 YNNKEL come from the germline V gene (reference sequence). The CDR3 DNA is TGTGCCAGCAGCCAAATGATCAACACTGAAGCTTTCTTT. It translates to CASSQMINTEAFF.

The V call is TRBV30, the J call TRBJ2-7; no reliable D call. The germline V and J ends were trimmed by 4 bases and 2 bases, with 9 bases remaining between them. Germline loops: CDR1 GTSNPN, CDR2 SVGIG (reference sequence). This CDR3 has 12 amino acids. CDR3 DNA: TGTGCCTGGAAGGGTGTTGCCTACGAGCAGTACTTC. Residues: CAWKGVAYEQYF.

J is TRBJ1-1 and V is TRBV6-6, with a possible D match to TRBD1 (6 bases). V was pared by 7 bases and J by 0 bases, with 15 bases between. Germline V gene sequence: CDR1 MNHNY, CDR2 SVGAGI (reference sequence). This CDR3 spans 15 amino acids. CDR3 region: CASTRGQSLNTEAFF. The CDR3 DNA reads as TGTGCCAGCACAAGAGGACAGAGCCTGAACACTGAAGCTTTCTTT.

This rearrangement joins TRBV7-9 to TRBJ2-3, with D uncertain. CDR1 and CDR2 (germline): SEHNR, FQNEAQ (reference sequence). The V end lost 4 bases, the J end lost 6 bases, and 11 bases lay between the germline ends. There are 13 residues in the CDR3. Here the CDR3 reads CASSSAGADTQYF. CDR3 in DNA: TGTGCCAGCAGCTCCGCTGGAGCTGATACGCAGTATTTT.

The chain is built from TRBV6-1 and TRBJ2-4, with D possibly being TRBD2 (6 bases). The CDR3 runs 18 residues. CDR1 MNHNS and CDR2 SASEGT come from the germline V gene. Deletions cut 1 base from V and 3 bases from J, with 19 bases between. CDR3 region: CASSEGPGLTGIKNIQYF. CDR3 sequence (DNA): TGTGCCAGCAGTGAAGGTCCGGGACTCACGGGGATCAAAAACATTCAGTACTTC.

The J gene is TRBJ2-4, the V gene TRBV4-1, with TRBD1 matching over 7 bases. Trimming removed 3 bases from V and 8 bases from J; junction bases left unmatched: 10. This CDR3 spans 15 amino acids. Per germline, CDR1 MGHRA and CDR2 YSYEKL. CDR3 amino acids: CASSQTGQFVDIQYF. The CDR3 nucleotides are TGCGCCAGCAGCCAGACAGGGCAATTTGTGGACATTCAGTACTTC.

The rearrangement uses TRBV10-3 and TRBJ1-1, with TRBD1 identical over 8 bases. CDR1 ENHRY and CDR2 SYGVKD come from the germline V gene. This CDR3 is built from 15 residues. V trimming: 0 bases; J trimming: 8 bases; junction bases outside the gene matches: 8. The CDR3 DNA follows: TGTGCCATCAGTGAGTCCCCAGGACAGGGAAGGGAAGCTTTCTTT. It codes for CAISESPGQGREAFF.

V is TRBV18 and J is TRBJ1-5; the D is unclear. Germline CDR1 is KGHSH and CDR2 is LQKENI. V shed 4 bases and J shed 4 bases, with 8 bases lying between them. The length of the CDR3 is 13 residues. In DNA form, the CDR3 reads TGTGCCAGCTCACTCGGAAATAATCAGCCCCAGCATTTT. Its protein is CASSLGNNQPQHF. Together with reference TRBV18 and TRBJ1-5, the CDR3 gives the full variable domain: NAGVMQNPRHLVRRRGQEARLRCSPMKGHSHVYWYRQLPEEGLKFMVYLQKENIIDESGMPKERFSAEFPKEGPSILRIQQVVRGDSAAYFCASSLGNNQPQHFGDGTRLSIL.

The gene calls are TRBV7-2 and TRBJ2-7; D gene ambiguous. CDR1 and CDR2 (germline): SGHTA, FQGNSA. The CDR3 loop spans 12 amino acids. Trimming left V 4 bases short and J 5 bases short, with 9 bases between. The CDR3 DNA is TGTGCCAGCAGCTCGCGGATCCACGAGCAGTACTTC. Its translation is CASSSRIHEQYF.

The CDR3 DNA reads as TGTGCCAGCAGCTACCTTGTCGGGGAGCTGTTTTTT. Protein product: CASSYLVGELFF. The chain carries TRBV9 and TRBJ2-2; D gene uncertain. Germline loops: CDR1 SGDLS, CDR2 YYNGEE. V lost 4 bases and J 7 bases, leaving 8 bases between the germline ends. CDR3 length: 12 residues.

This rearrangement joins TRBV5-1 to TRBJ2-5; 7 nucleotides align to TRBD1. V trimming: 3 bases; J trimming: 0 bases; junction bases outside the gene matches: 2. This CDR3 comprises 14 residues. Looked up from germline, CDR1 is SGHRS and CDR2 is YFSETQ. CDR3 protein: CASSSGQHQETQYF. CDR3 in DNA: TGCGCCAGCAGCTCGGGACAGCACCAAGAGACCCAGTACTTC. Drawing the rest from reference TRBV5-1 and TRBJ2-5, the complete variable domain is KAGVTQTPRYLIKTRGQQVTLSCSPISGHRSVSWYQQTPGQGLQFLFEYFSETQRNKGNFPGRFSGRQFSNSRSEMNVSTLELGDSALYLCASSSGQHQETQYFGPGTRLLVL.

The rearrangement joins TRBV11-3 to TRBJ1-4; a weak D match, TRBD1 (5 bases). Germline assignment: CDR1 SGHNT and CDR2 YENEEA. The CDR3 is 13 amino acids. Trimming cost V 5 bases and J 8 bases, with 12 bases left between them. The CDR3: CASSRGEGEKLFF. In DNA form, the CDR3 reads TGTGCCAGCAGCAGAGGGGAGGGGGAAAAACTGTTTTTT. Using reference TRBV11-3 and TRBJ1-4 for the parts outside the CDR3, the full variable domain is EAGVVQSPRYKIIEKKQPVAFWCNPISGHNTLYWYLQNLGQGPELLIRYENEEAVDDSQLPKDRFSAERLKGVDSTLKIQPAELGDSAVYLCASSRGEGEKLFFGSGTQLSVL.

This rearrangement joins TRBV11-2 to TRBJ2-2; 8 bases align to TRBD1. This CDR3 comprises 14 residues. V gave up 5 bases and J gave up 3 bases; unmatched junction bases: 2. Germline V gene lookup returns CDR1 SGHAT and CDR2 FQNNGV. CDR3 nucleotide sequence: TGTGCCAGCAGCCGGACAGGGTACACCGGGGAGCTGTTTTTT. The encoded protein is CASSRTGYTGELFF.

The V and J genes are TRBV5-8 and TRBJ2-3; a possible D gene is TRBD1 (5 bases). Trimming stripped 4 bases from V and 2 bases from J, with 17 bases between. Germline V gene lookup returns CDR1 SGHTS and CDR2 YDEGEE. CDR3 size: 16 residues. CDR3: CASSPVRAGSTDTQYF. The CDR3 DNA reads TGTGCCAGCAGCCCCGTACGGGCAGGGTCCACAGATACGCAGTATTTT.

This clone was recorded only once. The chain has TRBV7-3 and TRBJ1-2, with TRBD1 as a possible D gene (6 bases). CDR1 is SGHTA, CDR2 FQGTGA, per germline. The CDR3 loop spans 15 amino acids. Trimming left V 7 bases short and J 0 bases short, with 15 bases between. Written as DNA, the CDR3 is TGTGCCAGCACCTCGGCGAGGGGGGCTAACTATGGCTACACCTTC. Translating gives CASTSARGANYGYTF.

V usage is TRBV7-3 and J usage is TRBJ2-2; perhaps D is TRBD1 or TRBD2 (6 bases each). The CDR3 has 15 residues. V lost 2 bases and J lost 7, with 14 bases in between. CDR1 is SGHTA, CDR2 FQGTGA, per germline. The CDR3 region has the DNA TGTGCCAGCAGCTTAGACGGGGGCACGTTCGGGGAGCTGTTTTTT. This encodes CASSLDGGTFGELFF.

V and J are TRBV6-5 and TRBJ1-1; D uncertain. This CDR3 contains 12 residues. Germline V gene data show CDR1 as MNHEY and CDR2 as SVGAGI. Trimming took 2 bases from V and 7 from J, leaving 8 bases between them. CDR3 coding DNA: TGTGCCAGCAGTTACCCCTACGGTGAAGCTTTCTTT. Encoded protein: CASSYPYGEAFF.

V and J are TRBV18 and TRBJ2-3; no clear D. This CDR3 contains 11 residues. Between the trimmed V and J ends, which lost 7 bases and 0 bases, there was a span of 2 bases. In germline, CDR1 is KGHSH, CDR2 LQKENI. The CDR3 loop is CASLSTDTQYF. For the CDR3, the DNA is TGTGCCAGCTTAAGCACAGATACGCAGTATTTT.

The rearrangement links TRBV27 to TRBJ2-3; D is ambiguous. The CDR3 length is 16 residues. Germline values: CDR1 MNHEY, CDR2 SMNVEV (reference sequence). V was shortened by 0 bases and J by 2 bases, with 12 bases between the two germline ends. The CDR3 loop is CASSLSAYLNTDTQYF. Written as DNA, the CDR3 is TGTGCCAGCAGTTTATCGGCCTATTTAAACACAGATACGCAGTATTTT.